This T cell receptor beta chain was recovered during a study of molecular identifiers for immune sequencing clone quantification. Study overall: Four portions were sequenced after RNA from around 20,000 or 99,000 naive CD8 cells was split five ways in replicates. Findings of the study overall: The study found clones above 20 RNA copies held over 98% of effector molecules and under 1% in naive cells.

This clonotype was counted a few times. Its antigen is not identified. The CDR3 is 14 amino acids. The germline CDR1 and CDR2 sequences are MNHEY and SVGEGT. V was clipped by 6 bases and J by 4 bases, with 13 bases between them. Previously described methods and listed TCR primers were employed for the bulk TCR libraries. MiXCR, run by TCRdb on the PCR reads, gives a single entry per CDR3 protein. The sample holds more than 550,000 distinct CDR3 sequences, roughly 23% seen once. The sample consisted of naive CD8+ T cells from blood, with Jurkat cell RNA spiked in. Described subset: FACS-sorted CD8+CD4-CCR7+CD45RA+ naive T cells. The sequence was collected from a human donor in good health. Some libraries in this study had Jurkat cell RNA spiked in. This chain joins TRBV6-2 or TRBV6-3 and TRBJ1-5; tentatively, D is TRBD1 (5 bases). CDR3 loop: CASSPDTLNQPQHF. In nucleotides, the CDR3 is TGTGCCAGCAGCCCGGACACTTTGAATCAGCCCCAGCATTTT.